One and the same sample provided the 30 T cell receptor beta chains below, sequenced in a study of early T cells in non-severe SARS-CoV-2 infection. In TCRdb, the 5' RACE reads were re-called with MiXCR into one record per CDR3 protein. The profile shows 55,000 to 85,000 distinct CDR3 sequences, 10% to 15% of them singletons. Sequenced input: whole blood. These receptors were taken from an adult who was a healthcare worker with PCR-confirmed SARS-CoV-2 infection or an uninfected control (not recorded which).

This clonotype appeared many times. The V call is TRBV11-2, the J call TRBJ2-2; 9 nucleotides align to TRBD2. The V gene's germline CDR1 is SGHAT and CDR2 FQNNGV. CDR3 length equals 15 residues. J gave up 6 bases and V 6 bases, and 8 bases lay outside the gene matches. For the CDR3, the DNA is TGTGCCAGCAGACGAGCGGGAGGCCCCGCCGGGGAGCTGTTTTTT. It encodes CASRRAGGPAGELFF.

The chain has TRBV18 and TRBJ1-1; D is ambiguous. Germline CDR1 is KGHSH and CDR2 is LQKENI. This CDR3 contains 11 residues. V gave up 6 bases and J gave up 3 bases, with 5 bases separating them. CDR3 in DNA: TGTGCCAGCTCGCTCGACACTGAAGCTTTCTTT. Translated, it gives CASSLDTEAFF.

Written as DNA, the CDR3 is TGTGCCAGTAGTCCGCGTTGGGGCTTTCAAACCTCCTACGAGCAGTACTTC. Amino acids: CASSPRWGFQTSYEQYF. The chain carries TRBV19 and TRBJ2-7; maybe TRBD1 (5 bases). Trimming removed 5 bases from V and 0 bases from J, with 20 bases in between. The CDR3 has 17 amino acids. Per germline, CDR1 LNHDA and CDR2 SQIVND (reference sequence).

The sample holds many counts of this clonotype. V and J are TRBV5-1 and TRBJ1-5, with TRBD1 matching over 9 bases. The germline gives CDR1 SGHRS, CDR2 YFSETQ. The V gene end was trimmed by 0 bases and the J gene end by 5 bases; junction bases not matched to a gene: 6. The CDR3 has 16 amino acids. The DNA of the CDR3 is TGCGCCAGCAGCTTGGATTCGGGACAGGGTTATCAGCCCCAGCATTTT. Protein product: CASSLDSGQGYQPQHF.

V and J are TRBV12-3 or TRBV12-4 and TRBJ1-4; D remains unclear. Trimming left V 10 bases short and J 0 bases short, with 12 bases between. The CDR3 is made up of 14 amino acids. The CDR3 sequence is CATGNGATNEKLFF. Here the CDR3 DNA reads TGTGCCACCGGGAACGGGGCAACTAATGAAAAACTGTTTTTT.

In this sample, this clonotype turned up many times. The chain recombines TRBV2 with TRBJ2-1; 11 bases are shared with TRBD1. This CDR3 has 13 residues. Looked up from germline, CDR1 is SNHLY and CDR2 is FYNNEI. Trimming took 7 bases from V and 6 from J; bases not matched to a gene: 2. The CDR3 loop reads CASMGTGGNEQFF. The CDR3 bases are TGTGCCAGCATGGGGACAGGGGGCAATGAGCAGTTCTTC.

This clonotype was recorded at least ten times. J is TRBJ2-2 and V is TRBV7-6; 7 bases fit TRBD2. J lost 4 bases, V lost 1 base, and 3 bases had no gene match. The length of the CDR3 is 15 residues. Germline V gene data show CDR1 as SGHVS and CDR2 as FNYEAQ. The CDR3 here is CASSLVRGVTGELFF. CDR3 bases: TGTGCCAGCAGCTTAGTACGGGGGGTCACCGGGGAGCTGTTTTTT. The complete variable domain, with remaining parts taken from reference TRBV7-6 and TRBJ2-2, reads GAGVSQSPRYKVTKRGQDVALRCDPISGHVSLYWYRQALGQGPEFLTYFNYEAQQDKSGLPNDRFSAERPEGSISTLTIQRTEQRDSAMYRCASSLVRGVTGELFFGEGSRLTVL.

The chain couples TRBV28 to TRBJ2-7; a weak D match, TRBD1 (6 bases). The germline V gene encodes CDR1 MDHEN and CDR2 SYDVKM. V was trimmed by 1 base and J by 3 bases, leaving 19 bases between them. The CDR3 has 17 amino acids. This CDR3 is CASSLYPLDSIIYEQYF. For the CDR3, the DNA is TGTGCCAGCAGTTTATACCCCCTGGACAGTATCATCTACGAGCAGTACTTC.

This clonotype was seen only a few times. The chain couples TRBV5-4 to TRBJ2-7, with TRBD2 identical over 8 bases. Trimming removed 4 bases from V and 2 bases from J; junction bases left unmatched: 8. The V gene's germline CDR1 is SGHNT and CDR2 YYREEE (reference sequence). This CDR3 is 15 amino acids long. CDR3: CASSGSGGRTYEQYF. CDR3 nucleotide sequence: TGTGCCAGCAGCGGAAGCGGGGGTCGAACCTACGAGCAGTACTTC.

This clonotype was found many times. V is TRBV7-8 and J is TRBJ2-4; no reliable D call. This CDR3 comprises 16 residues. Trimming took off 5 bases at V and 0 bases at J, with 14 bases between the two ends. Germline V CDR1 and CDR2: SGHVS, FQNEAQ. The CDR3 is CASSQGRSLAKNIQYF. DNA for the CDR3: TGTGCCAGCAGCCAAGGCCGATCGCTAGCCAAAAACATTCAGTACTTC.

This clonotype has a count of ten or more. The V and J genes are TRBV9 and TRBJ2-1, with D possibly matching TRBD2 (6 bases). Germline V lookup: CDR1 SGDLS, CDR2 YYNGEE. The CDR3 is 17 amino acids. With 4 bases removed from V and 0 bases from J, the gap between germline ends came to 17 bases. CDR3 nucleotides: TGTGCCAGCAGCCCCAACTCCGAGGGACTCTCCTACAATGAGCAGTTCTTC. It translates to CASSPNSEGLSYNEQFF.

The chain has TRBV29-1 and TRBJ2-3, with 8 bases matching TRBD1. V dropped 5 bases and J dropped 5; count of bases not matched to a gene: 9. The CDR3 is 14 residues long. Germline V gene lookup returns CDR1 SQVTM and CDR2 ANQGSEA. The chain's CDR3 is CSVKPGQDGDTQYF. CDR3 sequence (DNA): TGCAGCGTTAAGCCGGGACAGGACGGAGATACGCAGTATTTT.

On this clonotype: This may come from a read error, since a much larger clone is one base off. V usage is TRBV28 and J usage is TRBJ2-4, with TRBD2 as a possible D gene (6 bases). The germline V gene encodes CDR1 MDHEN and CDR2 SYDVKM. The CDR3 contains 14 residues. V gave up 5 bases and J gave up 3 bases, with 11 bases separating them. DNA for the CDR3: TGTGCCAGCAGTCCCTGGACTAACAAAAACATTCAGTACTTC. Protein: CASSPWTNKNIQYF.

V is TRBV12-3 or TRBV12-4 and J is TRBJ2-7; 8 positions match TRBD1. This CDR3 region has 13 residues. V lost 3 bases to trimming and J lost 11 bases; unmatched junction nucleotides: 9. CDR3 region: CASSFRQDRAKYF. CDR3 coding DNA: TGTGCCAGCAGTTTCCGCCAGGACAGGGCGAAGTACTTC.

This clonotype has ten or more counts. The genes are TRBV24-1 and TRBJ2-1; D ambiguous. The CDR3 is 15 amino acids. Looked up from germline, CDR1 is KGHDR and CDR2 is SFDVKD. V was trimmed by 3 bases and J by 8 bases, leaving 16 bases between them. CDR3 loop: CATSDPTDPPDEQFF. CDR3 DNA sequence: TGTGCCACCAGTGATCCCACAGATCCGCCTGATGAGCAGTTCTTC.

This sequence joins TRBV11-3 and TRBJ2-3; D is unclear. The CDR3 is 16 residues long. Per germline, CDR1 SGHNT and CDR2 YENEEA. Trimming removed 5 bases from V and 1 base from J, with 16 bases in between. The CDR3 DNA is TGTGCCAGCAGCCCACCCCTTTTTGGAGGCACAGATACGCAGTATTTT. It is translated as CASSPPLFGGTDTQYF.

At least ten counts were recorded for this clonotype. CDR3 loop: CATQGAEGGGNQPQHF. In nucleotides, the CDR3 is TGTGCCACCCAGGGGGCAGAGGGTGGGGGCAATCAGCCCCAGCATTTT. The V and J genes are TRBV10-3 and TRBJ1-5; 8 nucleotides match TRBD1. The germline V gene encodes CDR1 ENHRY and CDR2 SYGVKD. The CDR3 is made up of 16 amino acids. V dropped 10 bases and J dropped 2; count of bases not matched to a gene: 13.

In its sample, this clonotype was seen a few times. The rearrangement joins TRBV18 to TRBJ1-1, with D maybe TRBD1 (5 bases). The CDR3 contains 15 residues. Germline V lookup: CDR1 KGHSH, CDR2 LQKENI. Trimming cost V 1 base and J 3 bases, with 12 bases left between them. The CDR3 coding sequence is TGTGCCAGCTCACCACTTCAGGGTGAGGACACTGAAGCTTTCTTT. Protein product: CASSPLQGEDTEAFF. Full variable domain (rest looked up from reference TRBV18 and TRBJ1-1): NAGVMQNPRHLVRRRGQEARLRCSPMKGHSHVYWYRQLPEEGLKFMVYLQKENIIDESGMPKERFSAEFPKEGPSILRIQQVVRGDSAAYFCASSPLQGEDTEAFFGQGTRLTVV.

The chain employs TRBV24-1 and TRBJ2-1; 9 bases map to TRBD2. Germline loops: CDR1 KGHDR, CDR2 SFDVKD. The J segment lost 2 bases and the V segment lost 4 bases, leaving 5 bases of the junction unmatched. CDR3 length: 16 residues. CDR3 nucleotides: TGTGCCACCAGTGAGTCCATAGCGGGGGCCTACAATGAGCAGTTCTTC. Its protein product is CATSESIAGAYNEQFF.

V and J are TRBV18 and TRBJ2-5; maybe TRBD1 (5 bases). The CDR3 extends over 17 amino acids. V lost 1 base and J 1 base, leaving 16 bases between the germline ends. Germline-derived CDR1 and CDR2 are KGHSH and LQKENI. The CDR3 loop is CASSPLLSTEPQETQYF. The CDR3 DNA follows: TGTGCCAGCTCACCACTCCTATCGACAGAGCCCCAAGAGACCCAGTACTTC.

This chain connects TRBV5-6 to TRBJ2-7; D call uncertain. The germline gives CDR1 SGHDT, CDR2 YYEEEE. Trimming took off 3 bases at V and 5 bases at J, with 18 bases between the two ends. The CDR3 consists of 15 residues. The CDR3 reads CASSSPQMFQDEQYF. The CDR3 nucleotides are TGTGCCAGCAGCTCCCCCCAGATGTTCCAGGACGAGCAGTACTTC.

V is TRBV4-1 and J is TRBJ2-2; unclear D gene. The CDR3 has 14 amino acids. V lost 6 bases and J lost 5, with 13 bases in between. In germline, CDR1 is MGHRA, CDR2 YSYEKL. The CDR3 sequence is CASRDSRGTGELFF. The CDR3 nucleotides are TGCGCCAGCAGAGACTCGCGAGGAACCGGGGAGCTGTTTTTT.

This chain connects TRBV7-2 to TRBJ1-4; D is ambiguous. With 1 base removed from V and 8 bases from J, the gap between germline ends came to 5 bases. The CDR3 has 12 residues. In germline, CDR1 is SGHTA, CDR2 FQGNSA. The CDR3 sequence: CASSLVQEKLFF. The DNA of the CDR3 is TGTGCCAGCAGCTTAGTGCAGGAAAAACTGTTTTTT.

The chain joins TRBV21-1 to TRBJ1-6; the tabulated D call, TRBD1, remains unverified against the DNA. TRBV21-1 is a documented pseudogene. CDR3 length: 19 residues. The CDR3 nucleotides read TGTGCCAGCAGCAAAGAGCCCCCCCGGTCCCGCTCCTATAATTCACCCCTCCACTTT. This encodes CASSKEPPRSRSYNSPLHF.

The chain uses TRBV6-6 and TRBJ2-2, with 8 bases identical to TRBD2. J lost 0 bases, V lost 6 bases, and 9 bases had no gene match. Germline assignment: CDR1 MNHNY and CDR2 SVGAGI (reference sequence). CDR3 length equals 17 residues. CDR3: CASSRRGGPANTGELFF. For the CDR3, the DNA is TGTGCCAGCAGCCGACGGGGGGGCCCCGCGAACACCGGGGAGCTGTTTTTT.

This clonotype has more than one count but fewer than ten. The chain uses TRBV15 and TRBJ2-1, with a possible D match to TRBD2 (5 bases). The V gene lost 4 bases and the J gene lost 8 bases, with 21 bases spanning the gap. CDR3 length: 16 amino acids. Germline V lookup: CDR1 LNHNV, CDR2 YYDKDF (reference sequence). CDR3 DNA sequence: TGTGCCACCAGCATACTGGGGATCGGGGTATCGTATGAGCAGTTCTTC. Protein: CATSILGIGVSYEQFF.

This clonotype has at least ten counts. The V call is TRBV9, the J call TRBJ2-3; 9 nucleotides align to TRBD2. CDR1 and CDR2 (germline): SGDLS, YYNGEE. Trimming took 1 base from V and 4 from J; bases not matched to a gene: 4. This CDR3 spans 15 amino acids. CDR3 in DNA: TGTGCCAGCAGCGTACTAGCGGGGCAGGCAGATACGCAGTATTTT. The encoded protein is CASSVLAGQADTQYF.

The table lists this clonotype with many counts. This chain connects TRBV5-1 to TRBJ1-1; no clear D. Looked up from germline, CDR1 is SGHRS and CDR2 is YFSETQ. The CDR3 covers 14 residues. Trimming removed 0 bases from V and 0 bases from J, with 6 bases in between. CDR3 bases: TGCGCCAGCAGCTTGGACAGTTTGAACACTGAAGCTTTCTTT. Protein sequence: CASSLDSLNTEAFF. The variable domain in full, completed from reference TRBV5-1 and TRBJ1-1, reads KAGVTQTPRYLIKTRGQQVTLSCSPISGHRSVSWYQQTPGQGLQFLFEYFSETQRNKGNFPGRFSGRQFSNSRSEMNVSTLELGDSALYLCASSLDSLNTEAFFGQGTRLTVV.

The J gene is TRBJ2-3, the V gene TRBV7-9, with no clear D. V lost 5 bases and J lost 1, with 7 bases in between. The germline V gene has CDR1 SEHNR and CDR2 FQNEAQ (reference sequence). The CDR3 has 13 amino acids. CDR3 coding DNA: TGTGCCAGCAGCCCGTCGGGCACAGATACGCAGTATTTT. This gives the protein CASSPSGTDTQYF.

This chain joins TRBV13 and TRBJ2-5; 7 bases are a match to TRBD1. The CDR3 has 14 residues. V dropped 7 bases and J dropped 5; count of bases not matched to a gene: 10. CDR1 and CDR2 from the germline V gene are PRHDT and FYEKMQ (reference sequence). CDR3 sequence: CASTEGGGLETQYF. The CDR3 DNA follows: TGTGCCAGCACCGAAGGGGGCGGATTGGAGACCCAGTACTTC.